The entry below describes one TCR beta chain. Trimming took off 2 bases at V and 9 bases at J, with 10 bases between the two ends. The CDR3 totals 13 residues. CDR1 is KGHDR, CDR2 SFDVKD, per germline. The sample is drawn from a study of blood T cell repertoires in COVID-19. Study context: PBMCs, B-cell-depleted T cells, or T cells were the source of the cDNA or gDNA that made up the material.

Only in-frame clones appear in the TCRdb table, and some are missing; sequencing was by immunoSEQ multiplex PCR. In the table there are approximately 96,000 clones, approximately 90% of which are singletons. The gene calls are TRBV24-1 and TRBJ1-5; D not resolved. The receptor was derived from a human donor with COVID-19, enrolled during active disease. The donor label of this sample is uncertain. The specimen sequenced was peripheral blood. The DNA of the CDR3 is TGTGCCACCAGTGATTACTTCGGAGGGCCCCAGCATTTT. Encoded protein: CATSDYFGGPQHF.